This entry describes one TCR beta chain. The antigen this receptor binds is unknown. Base qualities are not at hand, and no much larger clone is one base apart. The TCR beta CDR3 regions were amplified from RNA transcripts. The TCR CDR3 was subjected to a first round of RT-PCR using the HTBI primer set and the Qiagen OneStep RT-PCR kit. Libraries were constructed in a second round of multiplex PCR, after which size selection and purification were carried out. The libraries were sequenced on an Illumina HiSeq2000 using paired-end 100 bp reads. The paper's processing steps were these. Raw data were processed with SOAPnuke, discarding reads with adapters, uncalled bases, mean Phred below 15, or no exact constant-primer or identifier match. High-quality paired reads were merged with COPE v1.2.5, and unique nucleotide sequences were defined as clonotypes. Clonotypes were aligned to IMGT TRBV, TRBD and TRBJ reference segments using MiTCR v1.1. Analysis was restricted to V-J combinations with a frequency above 0.0001, which covered 98% to 99.2% of repertoires. The TCS score was defined as F50 (clonal expansion) divided by E x V (chaos), with BLOSUM62-based TCRdist calculated between CDR3 peptides within each V-J. Welch's t-statistics and random forest reduced approximately 520 V-J features to 13, which were used in a naive Bayes classifier (R e1071). TCRdb applied fastp at Q25 and MiXCR to the public reads, then kept only in-frame beta chains. Here each entry gathers all rows of one CDR3 protein and keeps the most common genes and DNA. The V and J calls reflect TCRdb's pipeline rather than the authors' work. The sample table shows around 450,000 distinct CDR3 sequences, and approximately 14% are seen once. Approximately 14% of the sample rests with the top ten.

Ends trimmed: V by 2 bases, J by 7 bases; bases unmatched to a gene: 11. The CDR3, cysteine through phenylalanine, is 19 amino acids long. Solely the CDR3 DNA is kept, with 57 bases framed from the first base. From a lookup of the germline V gene (reference sequence), CDR1 and CDR2 are LNHDA and SQIVND. The data are from a study of T cells in Graves' hyperthyroidism and ophthalmopathy (dated by TCRdb to about 2019). In terms of the full investigation: Peripheral blood samples were taken at the time of initial diagnosis, prior to any treatment. To identify TCR V-J signatures that set the groups apart, the researchers used a discovery cohort of 100 patients, made up of 43 with Graves' ophthalmopathy and about 55 with stable Graves' hyperthyroidism. An independent validation cohort of about 20 hyperthyroidism patients and approximately 15 patients who later progressed to ophthalmopathy tested prospective prediction of ophthalmopathy. For training and testing, the 110 or so patients in the discovery cohort were randomly divided in a 7:3 ratio. The study also compared thyroid tissue and blood T-cell repertoires from a handful of Graves' hyperthyroidism patients. Once sampling was done, hyperthyroidism patients were given methimazole at a starting dose of 30 mg daily, whereas ophthalmopathy patients were given high-dose intravenous methylprednisolone. The paper describes TCR Vbeta CDR3 sequencing of some 130 peripheral blood samples, made up of fewer than 50 ophthalmopathy patients, around 78 hyperthyroidism patients and some 17 progressor patients. Findings and caveats that apply to the study as a whole: In validation, the model predicted progression to ophthalmopathy with approximately 71% sensitivity and less than 75% specificity, a median of 6.5 months before onset. Sample size was not statistically predetermined, and investigators were not blinded to group allocation. Most expanded thyroid clonotypes (frequency above 0.001) were also found in blood, which suggests that blood repertoires may mirror thyroid immune responses. A 13 V-J signature model separated ophthalmopathy from stable hyperthyroidism, with just over 85% sensitivity and 81% to 82% specificity in cross-validation and 80%/75% in testing.

Graves' hyperthyroidism was defined as stable when no progression to ophthalmopathy occurred over 18 months of follow-up. Hyperthyroidism patients were newly diagnosed, had a disease duration of under 2 months, and were aged 18 to 65 years. Patients with uncontrolled infections, other autoimmune diseases, pregnancy or lactation were excluded. Diagnoses relied on clinical symptoms, serum thyroxine and TRAb, thyroid ultrasound and orbital computed tomography. Ficoll-Paque density gradient centrifugation was used to isolate PBMCs from about 9.4 ml of fresh peripheral blood. Trizol reagent was used to extract total RNA, and RNA quality was then checked on an Agilent 2100 Bioanalyzer.

Sequencing input: blood. The chain is made from TRBV19 and TRBJ2-4, with 16 junctional bases fitting TRBD2. This clonotype originated in a young woman with Graves' hyperthyroidism. The nucleotides are TGTGCCAGTAGTATAAGCCTCGGGACTAGCGGGGGGGGTCGGAACATTCAGTACTTC. Its translation is CASSISLGTSGGGRNIQYF.